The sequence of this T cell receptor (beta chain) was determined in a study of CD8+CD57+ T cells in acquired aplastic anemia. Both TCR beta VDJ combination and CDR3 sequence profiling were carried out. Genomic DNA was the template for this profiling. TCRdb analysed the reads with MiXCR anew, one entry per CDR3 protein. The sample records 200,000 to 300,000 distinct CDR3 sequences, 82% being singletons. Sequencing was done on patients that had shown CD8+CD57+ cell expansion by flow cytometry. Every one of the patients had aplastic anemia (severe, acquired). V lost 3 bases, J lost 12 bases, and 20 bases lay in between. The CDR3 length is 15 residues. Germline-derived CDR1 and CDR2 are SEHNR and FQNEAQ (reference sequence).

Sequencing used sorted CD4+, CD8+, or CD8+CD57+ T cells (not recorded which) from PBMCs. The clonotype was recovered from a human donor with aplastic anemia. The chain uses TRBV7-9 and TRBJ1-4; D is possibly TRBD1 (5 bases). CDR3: CASSFQRSGGDELFF. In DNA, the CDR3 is TGTGCCAGCAGCTTTCAAAGGAGCGGGGGGGACGAACTGTTTTTT.